The rows below give T cell receptor beta chains drawn from one sample of a study of identical twins. TCRdb re-derived calls from the 5' RACE reads in MiXCR, one entry per CDR3 protein. The sample holds around 1.7 million distinct CDR3 sequences, around a third seen once. The source material was cord blood. Every receptor here comes from a newborn girl in good health. CDR3s include the opening cysteine and the closing phenylalanine or tryptophan. D genes are given only for firm matches. The size entry is marked missing in some rows and otherwise reads once, few, many or a size class.

NA,TRBJ2-1,TRBV6-7,NA,CASSYATDPSYNEQFF,TGTGCCAGCAGTTACGCGACGGACCCCTCATACAATGAGCAGTTCTTC
few,TRBJ2-1,TRBV20-1,NA,CSARVPFTITVYNEQFF,TGCAGTGCTAGAGTCCCCTTTACTATAACGGTCTACAATGAGCAGTTCTTC
NA,TRBJ1-2,TRBV7-2,NA,CASSLHPRVYGYTF,TGTGCCAGCAGCTTACATCCCAGGGTATATGGCTACACCTTC
NA,TRBJ1-1,TRBV20-1,NA,CSASGSPPRAFF,TGCAGTGCTAGTGGCTCACCTCCCCGAGCTTTCTTT
once,TRBJ1-1,TRBV10-3,NA,CAISRRQAITEAFF,TGTGCCATCAGCCGGAGACAGGCCATCACTGAAGCTTTCTTT
NA,TRBJ2-3,TRBV10-3,TRBD2,CAISESSGGASDTQYF,TGTGCCATCAGTGAGTCGAGCGGGGGGGCCTCAGATACGCAGTATTTT
few,TRBJ2-3,TRBV25-1,NA,CASSGTGGPSTDTQYF,TGTGCCAGCAGTGGGACGGGGGGCCCTAGCACAGATACGCAGTATTTT
NA,TRBJ2-1,TRBV5-1,TRBD1,CASSLVGTGSYNEQFF,TGCGCCAGCAGCTTGGTTGGGACAGGGTCCTACAATGAGCAGTTCTTC
NA,TRBJ2-3,TRBV12-3/TRBV12-4,NA,CASSQRTTPSTDTQYF,TGTGCCAGCAGTCAGAGGACTACCCCTAGCACAGATACGCAGTATTTT
few,TRBJ1-5,TRBV20-1,NA,CSARDPLGWGDQPQHF,TGCAGTGCTAGAGATCCCCTGGGGTGGGGCGATCAGCCCCAGCATTTT
NA,TRBJ2-7,TRBV24-1,TRBD2,CATSDFPHFSGSLTEQYF,TGTGCCACCAGTGATTTTCCCCACTTTAGCGGGAGCTTGACGGAGCAGTACTTC
few,TRBJ2-3,TRBV29-1,TRBD2,CSVLGNRTSGAGTDTQYF,TGCAGCGTATTGGGGAACAGGACTAGCGGGGCGGGCACAGATACGCAGTATTTT
few,TRBJ2-7,TRBV2,NA,CASNQDNIYEQYF,TGTGCCAGCAATCAAGACAACATCTACGAGCAGTACTTC
NA,TRBJ2-4,TRBV5-1,TRBD1,CASSLGDREKNIQYF,TGCGCCAGCAGCTTGGGGGACAGGGAAAAAAACATTCAGTACTTC
NA,TRBJ2-7,TRBV7-9,NA,CASSPRLVEYEQYF,TGTGCCAGCAGCCCCCGACTAGTCGAGTACGAGCAGTACTTC
NA,TRBJ2-1,TRBV20-1,NA,CSAYLYNEQFF,TGCAGTGCCTATTTATACAATGAGCAGTTCTTC
few,TRBJ1-4,TRBV7-9,NA,CASTRRGGEKLFF,TGTGCCAGCACCCGGAGGGGTGGTGAAAAACTGTTTTTT
many,TRBJ2-1,TRBV12-3/TRBV12-4,NA,CASSITGAEQFF,TGTGCCAGCAGCATAACGGGAGCCGAGCAGTTCTTC
few,TRBJ1-5,TRBV24-1,NA,CATSEGRTWAQPQHF,TGTGCCACCAGTGAGGGCCGAACATGGGCTCAGCCCCAGCATTTT
few,TRBJ1-1,TRBV11-2,NA,CASSLVFNMNTEAFF,TGTGCCAGCAGCTTAGTCTTTAACATGAACACTGAAGCTTTCTTT
NA,TRBJ2-1,TRBV11-2,NA,CASSSTIQSYNEQFF,TGTGCCAGCAGCTCGACCATCCAGTCCTACAATGAGCAGTTCTTC
NA,TRBJ2-3,TRBV27,NA,CASSSITSYEQYF,TGTGCCAGCAGTTCTATAACTTCCTACGAGCAGTATTTT
few,TRBJ2-7,TRBV12-3/TRBV12-4,NA,CASLMVGTNEQYF,TGTGCCAGCCTAATGGTGGGGACAAACGAGCAGTACTTC
few,TRBJ1-4,TRBV9,NA,CASSPIGAENEKLFF,TGTGCCAGCAGCCCAATCGGGGCGGAAAATGAAAAACTGTTTTTT
NA,TRBJ2-5,TRBV19,NA,CASSIEATEQYF,TGTGCCAGTAGTATAGAGGCGACTGAGCAGTACTTC
few,TRBJ2-1,TRBV27,TRBD2,CASSLRAGRPWNEQFF,TGTGCCAGCAGTTTAAGGGCCGGGAGGCCGTGGAATGAGCAGTTCTTC
NA,TRBJ2-3,TRBV10-2,NA,CASNLLGPADTQYF,TGCGCCAGCAACCTCCTAGGTCCCGCAGATACGCAGTATTTT
many,TRBJ2-1,TRBV29-1,NA,CSVGYNEQFF,TGCAGCGTTGGATACAATGAGCAGTTCTTC
few,TRBJ1-4,TRBV7-2,NA,CASSTYRVEGEKLFF,TGTGCCAGCAGCACGTACAGGGTCGAAGGTGAAAAACTGTTTTTT
few,TRBJ1-3,TRBV6-2/TRBV6-3,NA,CASSYSKVSGNTIYF,TGTGCCAGCAGTTACTCGAAGGTCTCTGGAAACACCATATATTTT
few,TRBJ1-2,TRBV2,NA,CASSDKATYGYTF,TGTGCCAGCAGTGATAAGGCGACCTATGGCTACACCTTC
NA,TRBJ1-6,TRBV5-4,TRBD1,CASSLRYRGFSPLHF,TGTGCCAGCAGCTTGAGGTACAGGGGGTTTTCACCCCTCCACTTT
few,TRBJ1-1,TRBV12-3/TRBV12-4,TRBD1,CASSFPTGPEAFF,TGTGCCAGCAGTTTCCCGACAGGGCCTGAAGCTTTCTTT
NA,TRBJ2-1,TRBV11-1,NA,CASSKRTVGSYNEQFF,TGTGCCAGCAGCAAAAGGACAGTTGGGTCCTACAATGAGCAGTTCTTC
few,TRBJ2-1,TRBV10-3,NA,CAISSRGQGSSYNEQFF,TGTGCCATCAGTAGTAGGGGACAAGGTAGCTCCTACAATGAGCAGTTCTTC
many,TRBJ2-7,TRBV6-5,NA,CASSMTPSPDYEQYF,TGTGCCAGCAGTATGACCCCTAGCCCGGACTACGAGCAGTACTTC
NA,TRBJ2-5,TRBV7-2,NA,CASSPGGVNNEQYF,TGTGCCAGCAGCCCCGGGGGAGTAAACAATGAGCAGTACTTC
NA,TRBJ1-3,TRBV4-1,TRBD1,CASSQQGAGSTIYF,TGCGCCAGCAGCCAACAGGGGGCTGGAAGCACCATATATTTT
many,TRBJ2-3,TRBV12-3/TRBV12-4,NA,CASYRLGPTDTQYF,TGTGCCAGCTACCGACTAGGTCCCACAGATACGCAGTATTTT
few,TRBJ2-6,TRBV21-1,NA,CASSPGGGGVLIAGANVLTF,TGTGCCAGCAGCCCCGGCGGGGGCGGAGTGTTAATAGCTGGGGCCAACGTCCTGACTTTC
NA,TRBJ1-4,TRBV10-3,NA,CAISDRSFEKLFF,TGTGCCATCAGTGACCGATCTTTTGAAAAACTGTTTTTT
once,TRBJ2-1,TRBV19,NA,CATRPGGRSPVQVNEQFF,TGTGCCACCCGGCCTGGGGGCCGATCCCCCGTACAAGTCAATGAGCAGTTCTTC
NA,TRBJ2-1,TRBV28,NA,CAVHPALEYNEQFF,TGTGCCGTACACCCCGCCCTAGAGTACAATGAGCAGTTCTTC
NA,TRBJ1-5,TRBV4-1,NA,CASSRVQGAGNQPQHF,TGCGCCAGCAGCCGAGTACAGGGAGCAGGGAATCAGCCCCAGCATTTT
many,TRBJ2-5,TRBV12-3/TRBV12-4,NA,CASSSPVGNAKRETQYF,TGTGCCAGCAGTTCCCCTGTCGGGAACGCAAAGAGAGAGACCCAGTACTTC
NA,TRBJ2-1,TRBV19,TRBD2,CASSIGTSGRETQFF,TGTGCCAGTAGTATTGGTACTAGCGGGAGAGAGACCCAGTTCTTC
NA,TRBJ2-3,TRBV7-2,NA,CASSLGSSLNTQYF,TGTGCCAGCAGCTTAGGGAGTTCTCTTAATACGCAGTATTTT
NA,TRBJ1-1,TRBV30,NA,CAWSAGTANTEAFF,TGTGCCTGGAGTGCTGGGACGGCGAACACTGAAGCTTTCTTT
NA,TRBJ1-6,TRBV27,TRBD1,CASSSGQGDNSPLHF,TGTGCCAGCAGTTCTGGACAGGGGGATAATTCACCCCTCCACTTT
many,TRBJ2-1,TRBV29-1,TRBD1,CSAGTGGKNEQFF,TGCAGCGCCGGGACAGGGGGCAAGAATGAGCAGTTCTTC
few,TRBJ1-2,TRBV6-1,NA,CASSEFGRTDYGYTF,TGTGCCAGCAGTGAATTCGGGCGGACCGACTATGGCTACACCTTC
few,TRBJ2-1,TRBV3-1,TRBD2,CASSPRPSGSFYNEQFF,TGTGCCAGCAGCCCACGGCCTAGCGGGAGTTTCTACAATGAGCAGTTCTTC